The 8 T cell receptor beta chains reported below all come from one sample, sequenced in a study of T cells in Graves' hyperthyroidism and ophthalmopathy. It was RNA transcripts that yielded the amplified TCR beta CDR3 regions. The primer set for the first-round RT-PCR of the TCR CDR3 was HTBI. One entry per CDR3 protein, called by TCRdb with MiXCR from the multiplex PCR reads. The sample has more than 500,000 distinct CDR3 sequences, 15% to 20% seen once. Material for sequencing was blood. These receptors all stem from a woman in her twenties or thirties with Graves' ophthalmopathy.

This rearrangement joins TRBV7-9 to TRBJ2-7; D is possibly TRBD2 (7 bases). Germline V gene lookup returns CDR1 SEHNR and CDR2 FQNEAQ (reference sequence). V lost 1 base and J 5 bases, leaving 12 bases between the germline ends. This CDR3 contains 14 residues. CDR3 coding DNA: TGTGCCAGCAGCTTAGTAGGGGGGGCGGACGAGCAGTACTTC. Translated: CASSLVGGADEQYF.

This clonotype was seen a few times. This rearrangement joins TRBV3-1 to TRBJ2-7, with 11 nucleotides matching TRBD2. In germline, CDR1 is LGHDT, CDR2 YNNKEL (reference sequence). V gave up 5 bases and J gave up 2 bases; unmatched junction bases: 5. This CDR3 contains 15 residues. In DNA form, the CDR3 reads TGTGCCAGCAGCTCCGGGACTAGCGGTCCCTACGAGCAGTACTTC. Translating gives CASSSGTSGPYEQYF.

The DNA for the CDR3 is TGTGCCAGCAGTTTAACCGGGACTAAGACCGGGGAGCTGTTTTTT. It is translated as CASSLTGTKTGELFF. The chain joins TRBV27 to TRBJ2-2, with TRBD2 matching over 7 bases. V was clipped by 2 bases and J by 5 bases; unmatched bases: 5. This CDR3 has 15 amino acids. Looked up from germline, CDR1 is MNHEY and CDR2 is SMNVEV (reference sequence).

In its sample, this clonotype was seen many times. V is TRBV28 and J is TRBJ1-5; perhaps TRBD1 as D (6 bases). Per germline, CDR1 MDHEN and CDR2 SYDVKM. The V end lost 7 bases, the J end lost 11 bases, and 18 bases lay between the germline ends. The CDR3 is made up of 13 amino acids. CDR3 amino acids: CASTTGRGSAQHF. The CDR3, as DNA: TGTGCCAGCACCACAGGGAGGGGATCGGCCCAGCATTTT.

This clonotype has a single count. The chain carries TRBV24-1 and TRBJ2-3, with D possibly matching TRBD2 (7 bases). CDR1 is KGHDR, CDR2 SFDVKD, per germline. The CDR3 spans 15 residues. Trimming removed 9 bases at V and 4 bases at J, with 19 bases between. CDR3 DNA sequence: TGTGCCACCGGGGCTGGGGGGGCCGTCGCAGATACGCAGTATTTT. The encoded protein is CATGAGGAVADTQYF.

This clonotype was seen many times. The chain recombines TRBV12-3 or TRBV12-4 with TRBJ1-5; D not resolved. V lost 1 base and J lost 4, with 11 bases in between. The CDR3 length is 15 residues. The CDR3 DNA is TGTGCCAGCAGTTTAGGCAACGGCGGGAATCAGCCCCAGCATTTT. This translates into CASSLGNGGNQPQHF.

The rearrangement links TRBV28 to TRBJ2-7, with D unclear. The CDR3 totals 15 residues. Germline values: CDR1 MDHEN, CDR2 SYDVKM. V was pared by 5 bases and J by 0 bases, with 14 bases between. CDR3 sequence (DNA): TGTGCCAGCAGTGAGTCGTCCCTGAGCTCCTACGAGCAGTACTTC. Protein sequence: CASSESSLSSYEQYF.

This clonotype was observed many times. The V call is TRBV5-6, the J call TRBJ2-5; D gene ambiguous. Germline values: CDR1 SGHDT, CDR2 YYEEEE. The CDR3 is 14 residues long. Trimming took off 4 bases at V and 0 bases at J, with 10 bases between the two ends. The CDR3 coding sequence is TGTGCCAGCAGCACGCAGGTGAACCAAGAGACCCAGTACTTC. Amino acid sequence: CASSTQVNQETQYF.